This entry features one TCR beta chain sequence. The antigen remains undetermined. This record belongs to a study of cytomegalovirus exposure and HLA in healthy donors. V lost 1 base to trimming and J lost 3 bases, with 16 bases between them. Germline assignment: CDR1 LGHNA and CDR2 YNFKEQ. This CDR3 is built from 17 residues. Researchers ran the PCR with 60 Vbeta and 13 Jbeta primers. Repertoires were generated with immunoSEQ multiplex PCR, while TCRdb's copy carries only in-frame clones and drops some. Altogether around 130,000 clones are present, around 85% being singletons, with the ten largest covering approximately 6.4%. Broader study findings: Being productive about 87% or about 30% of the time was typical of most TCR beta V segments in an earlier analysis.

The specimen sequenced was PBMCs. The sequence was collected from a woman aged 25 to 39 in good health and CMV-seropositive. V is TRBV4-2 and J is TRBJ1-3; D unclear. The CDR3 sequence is CASSQATLLDYGNTIYF. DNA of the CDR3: TGTGCCAGCAGCCAAGCCACCCTCCTAGATTATGGAAACACCATATATTTT.